This T cell receptor beta chain was recorded in a study of OX40 agonist ivuxolimab in advanced cancers. This clone occurred once. Libraries were prepared by immunoSEQ multiplex PCR; TCRdb keeps only in-frame clonotypes and omits some of them. This sample yields over 80,000 clones, of which 80% to 90% are seen a single time; more than 5.5% belongs to the top ten. Germline CDR1 LNHDA, CDR2 SQIVND (reference sequence). After removal of 3 bases from V and 8 bases from J, the junction contained 7 bases not matched to a gene. The CDR3 runs 14 residues. The receptor comes from an adult with an advanced solid tumor such as melanoma, head and neck, liver or kidney cancer. The genes are TRBV19 and TRBJ2-1; TRBD2 aligns across 7 bases. The material sequenced was CD4+ or CD8+ T cells sorted from blood, taken in a trial of the OX40 agonist ivuxolimab. Here the CDR3 DNA reads TGTGCCAGTAGTATCGGGACTACTCTCCATGAGCAGTTCTTC. This sequence encodes CASSIGTTLHEQFF.